What follows is one TCR beta chain and its context. Its antigen is unidentified. This entry comes from a study of T cell responses to AZD1222 COVID-19 vaccine. Study results and caveats: Close to half of spike-specific TCRs reportedly recognize unmutated variant regions.

This CDR3 is built from 15 residues. With 7 bases removed from V and 4 bases from J, the gap between germline ends came to 19 bases. Germline V gives CDR1 SGHVS, CDR2 FQNEAQ. Sequencing was performed with immunoSEQ multiplex PCR; in TCRdb, only in-frame clones are kept and a portion is missing. Of around 130,000 clones detected, about 93% appear once; the ten largest clones hold around 5.4%. The starting material was peripheral blood, obtained on day 0 of AZD1222 vaccination. The genes are TRBV7-8 and TRBJ2-5, with D perhaps TRBD1 (5 bases). The sequence was obtained from an adult in good health. The CDR3 protein is CASIIWIGATETQYF. CDR3 nucleotide sequence: TGTGCCAGCATCATTTGGATTGGGGCCACAGAGACCCAGTACTTC. Variable domain in full (rest from reference TRBV7-8 and TRBJ2-5): GAGVSQSPRYKVAKRGQDVALRCDPISGHVSLFWYQQALGQGPEFLTYFQNEAQLDKSGLPSDRFFAERPEGSVSTLKIQRTQQEDSAVYLCASIIWIGATETQYFGPGTRLLVL.